Below are 21 T cell receptor beta chains sequenced from a single sample in a study of regulatory T cells in long-lasting Graves disease. Time point meaning: newly diagnosed GD, antithyroid drugs for less than 3 months. Researchers made the TCR library from RNA that was extracted from PBMCs. With iRepertoire HTBI primers and Arm-PCR of CDR3 regions, TCR beta libraries were built. MiXCR, applied by TCRdb to the multiplex PCR reads, yields one record per CDR3 protein. The table has around 420,000 distinct CDR3 sequences, 15% seen once; the top ten hold about 7.6%. The same data also contributed to another study, on T cells in Graves' hyperthyroidism and ophthalmopathy.

Sequencing used peripheral blood mononuclear cells (PBMCs), obtained at new diagnosis, from a patient treated with antithyroid drugs. The receptors originated from a woman aged 35 to 49 with Graves disease.

The genes are TRBV6-1 and TRBJ1-5; 7 bases are a match to TRBD1. CDR3 length equals 16 residues. V shed 4 bases, J shed 6 bases, and the junction held 12 bases outside the gene matches. Germline CDR1 and CDR2: MNHNS and SASEGT. Written as DNA, the CDR3 is TGTGCCAGCAGTGCCCCGACAGGGATTGGAGGTCAGCCCCAGCATTTT. It is translated as CASSAPTGIGGQPQHF.

A few counts support this clonotype. The CDR3 region has the DNA TGTGCCAGCAGCCCAATTACAGGGGCGGGCAAACTGTTTTTT. Translation gives CASSPITGAGKLFF. The J gene is TRBJ1-4, the V gene TRBV6-1, with 7 positions matching TRBD1. Germline CDR1 reads MNHNS; CDR2 reads SASEGT. V shed 6 bases, J shed 11 bases, and the junction held 12 bases outside the gene matches. This CDR3 spans 14 amino acids.

This chain uses TRBV3-1 with TRBJ1-1; 8 bases line up with TRBD1. CDR3 size: 13 residues. Trimming cost V 5 bases and J 5 bases; bases outside gene matches: 4. CDR1 is LGHDT, CDR2 YNNKEL, per germline (reference sequence). CDR3 nucleotide sequence: TGTGCCAGCAGCGATCGGACAGGGACTGAAGCTTTCTTT. This sequence encodes CASSDRTGTEAFF.

V and J are TRBV9 and TRBJ2-3; a possible D gene is TRBD1 (6 bases). The V end was cut by 3 bases, the J end by 3 bases, with 8 bases between. Germline values: CDR1 SGDLS, CDR2 YYNGEE. The CDR3 has 13 amino acids. This chain's CDR3 is CASSGGQTDTQYF. The CDR3 DNA follows: TGTGCCAGCAGCGGCGGACAGACAGATACGCAGTATTTT.

This clonotype was detected a few times. The chain links TRBV25-1 to TRBJ2-5, with D perhaps assigned TRBD1 or TRBD2 (6 bases each). CDR1 and CDR2 from the germline V gene are MGHDK and SYGVNS. V was clipped by 3 bases and J by 1 base, with 21 bases between them. This CDR3 has 18 residues. DNA for the CDR3: TGTGCCAGCAGTGAGTTTTTTCATGGGAGGACAGCCCAAGAGACCCAGTACTTC. It codes for CASSEFFHGRTAQETQYF.

The table lists this clonotype with many counts. The chain couples TRBV7-8 to TRBJ1-1, with D unresolved. Trimming stripped 0 bases from V and 1 base from J, with 6 bases between. The germline V gene encodes CDR1 SGHVS and CDR2 FQNEAQ. The CDR3 loop spans 14 amino acids. The CDR3 DNA reads as TGTGCCAGCAGCTTAGCGCATCCGAACACTGAAGCTTTCTTT. Amino acid sequence: CASSLAHPNTEAFF. The complete variable domain, with remaining parts taken from reference TRBV7-8 and TRBJ1-1, reads GAGVSQSPRYKVAKRGQDVALRCDPISGHVSLFWYQQALGQGPEFLTYFQNEAQLDKSGLPSDRFFAERPEGSVSTLKIQRTQQEDSAVYLCASSLAHPNTEAFFGQGTRLTVV.

A few counts support this clonotype. The CDR3 DNA follows: TGTGCCATCAGGGGGACAGGGGGCTCCTCTAACTATGGCTACACCTTC. It is translated as CAIRGTGGSSNYGYTF. The chain couples TRBV10-3 to TRBJ1-2, with TRBD1 identical over 12 bases. CDR3 length: 16 residues. The trim removed 6 bases at V and 0 bases at J, leaving 5 bases unmatched. CDR1 and CDR2 (germline): ENHRY, SYGVKD.

Concerning this clonotype itself: This sequence may be a read error, since a much larger clone differs from it by one base. The chain combines TRBV7-2 with TRBJ2-1, with 8 bases aligning to TRBD2. The CDR3 has 14 amino acids. Germline V gene sequence: CDR1 SGHTA, CDR2 FQGNSA. The ends lost 9 bases at V and 6 bases at J; junction bases unmatched: 10. The CDR3 bases are TGTGCCAGGCCGAGCGGGAGAGGCTGCAATGAGCAGTTCTTC. As protein: CARPSGRGCNEQFF.

In this sample, this clonotype turned up many times. The rearrangement uses TRBV28 and TRBJ2-5; either TRBD1 or TRBD2 may supply D (5 bases each). Germline CDR1 MDHEN, CDR2 SYDVKM. V dropped 4 bases and J dropped 1 base, with 16 bases sitting between them. This CDR3 spans 16 amino acids. The CDR3 sequence is CASSSLKDGTQETQYF. The CDR3 nucleotides are TGTGCCAGCAGTTCCCTTAAGGACGGGACCCAAGAGACCCAGTACTTC.

The table lists this clonotype with many counts. J is TRBJ2-3 and V is TRBV20-1; the match to TRBD2 covers 10 bases. J was trimmed by 5 bases and V by 5 bases; bases with no gene match: 7. The CDR3 spans 14 residues. Germline V CDR1 and CDR2: DFQATT, SNEGSKA (reference sequence). CDR3 residues: CSASTGTSVDTQYF. The CDR3 DNA reads TGCAGTGCTTCGACCGGGACTAGCGTAGATACGCAGTATTTT.

CDR3 in DNA: TGTGCCAGCAGCCTCCCAGCAGATACGCAGTATTTT. It codes for CASSLPADTQYF. V usage is TRBV12-3 or TRBV12-4 and J usage is TRBJ2-3, with no clear D. The ends were cut back, 6 bases at V and 4 bases at J, with 8 bases in the middle. The CDR3 extends over 12 amino acids.

In its sample, this clonotype was seen many times. V usage is TRBV19 and J usage is TRBJ2-6; 12 bases are a match to TRBD2. The CDR3 contains 19 residues. V gave up 2 bases and J gave up 2 bases; unmatched junction bases: 7. Germline CDR1 is LNHDA and CDR2 is SQIVND (reference sequence). CDR3 loop: CASSIRLGLAGTGANVLTF. For the CDR3, the DNA is TGTGCCAGTAGTATACGCTTAGGACTAGCGGGAACTGGGGCCAACGTCCTGACTTTC.

There are many counts of this clonotype. The gene calls are TRBV14 and TRBJ2-2; D could derive from TRBD1 or TRBD2 (5 bases each). V was cut by 4 bases and J by 5 bases, with 20 bases left in between. The germline V gene has CDR1 SGHDN and CDR2 FVKESK. CDR3 size: 17 residues. DNA of the CDR3: TGTGCCAGCAGCCGGGCCACGGGACGAATTAGGACCGGGGAGCTGTTTTTT. Translated: CASSRATGRIRTGELFF.

Notes on this clonotype: The final CDR3 position lacks the conserved phenylalanine or tryptophan, pointing to a likely read error. The V and J genes are TRBV2 and TRBJ2-1; D gene unclear. The tail of the sequence fits TRBJ2-5 better, so the J call may be wrong. Germline V gene data show CDR1 as SNHLY and CDR2 as FYNNEI. The CDR3 sequence is 13 residues long. The CDR3 DNA is TGTGCCAGCAGTGAACAGGTTGAGGAGACCCAGTACTCC. Translating it yields CASSEQVEETQYS.

This clonotype was seen many times. This sequence joins TRBV5-6 and TRBJ1-1, with D perhaps TRBD1 (6 bases). Germline CDR1 and CDR2: SGHDT and YYEEEE. The CDR3 consists of 13 residues. V was pared by 5 bases and J by 2 bases, with 10 bases between. The CDR3 nucleotides are TGTGCCAGCAGAGGACAGCCCAACACTGAAGCTTTCTTT. Translating gives CASRGQPNTEAFF. Full variable domain (missing parts from reference TRBV5-6 and TRBJ1-1): DAGVTQSPTHLIKTRGQQVTLRCSPKSGHDTVSWYQQALGQGPQFIFQYYEEEERQRGNFPDRFSGHQFPNYSSELNVNALLLGDSALYLCASRGQPNTEAFFGQGTRLTVV.

The sample holds many counts of this clonotype. The chain uses TRBV29-1 and TRBJ1-1; D gene unclear. The CDR3 contains 13 residues. Germline CDR1 reads SQVTM; CDR2 reads ANQGSEA. V lost 5 bases and J lost 3, with 13 bases in between. CDR3 residues: CSVQEGLDTEAFF. CDR3 nucleotides: TGCAGCGTTCAGGAGGGTTTGGACACTGAAGCTTTCTTT. Complete variable domain (other parts from reference TRBV29-1 and TRBJ1-1): SAVISQKPSRDICQRGTSLTIQCQVDSQVTMMFWYRQQPGQSLTLIATANQGSEATYESGFVIDKFPISRPNLTFSTLTVSNMSPEDSSIYLCSVQEGLDTEAFFGQGTRLTVV.

The table lists this clonotype with many counts. V is TRBV12-3 or TRBV12-4 and J is TRBJ1-1; maybe TRBD1 (5 bases). Trimming shortened V by 4 bases and J by 2 bases, and 8 bases separated the two germline ends. This CDR3 region has 13 residues. CDR3 DNA: TGTGCCAGCAGTTGGGACTCCAACACTGAAGCTTTCTTT. It codes for CASSWDSNTEAFF.

This clonotype has a handful of counts. The gene calls are TRBV24-1 and TRBJ1-1, with 7 positions matching TRBD1. V lost 3 bases and J lost 5; bases outside the gene matches: 8. The V gene's germline CDR1 is KGHDR and CDR2 SFDVKD. This CDR3 has 15 amino acids. Here the CDR3 reads CATSDPRQGGTEAFF. The CDR3 region has the DNA TGTGCCACCAGTGATCCTCGACAGGGAGGAACTGAAGCTTTCTTT.

This clonotype was observed at least ten times. The CDR3 spells CASSNNRETDLHGYTF. In DNA form, the CDR3 reads TGTGCCAGCAGTAACAACAGGGAGACGGACCTACATGGCTACACCTTC. This chain links TRBV28 with TRBJ1-2; possibly TRBD1 for D (6 bases). This CDR3 contains 16 residues. CDR1 is MDHEN, CDR2 SYDVKM, per germline. Trimming left V 5 bases short and J 6 bases short, with 22 bases between.

This clonotype has at least ten counts. The chain is built from TRBV6-1 and TRBJ2-1; 11 bases line up with TRBD2. J was trimmed by 0 bases and V by 6 bases; bases with no gene match: 13. In germline, CDR1 is MNHNS, CDR2 SASEGT. This CDR3 region has 19 residues. Here the CDR3 DNA reads TGTGCCAGCAGAGTAGCGGGAGGGCTAGCCCAAAGCTCCTACAATGAGCAGTTCTTC. This encodes CASRVAGGLAQSSYNEQFF.

This clonotype came up many times. CDR3 nucleotides: TGTGCTACAGGCGTTCCCAACACTGAAGCTTTCTTT. It encodes CATGVPNTEAFF. The rearrangement uses TRBV28 and TRBJ1-1; D perhaps matches TRBD1 (5 bases). The CDR3 contains 12 residues. The germline V gene encodes CDR1 MDHEN and CDR2 SYDVKM.